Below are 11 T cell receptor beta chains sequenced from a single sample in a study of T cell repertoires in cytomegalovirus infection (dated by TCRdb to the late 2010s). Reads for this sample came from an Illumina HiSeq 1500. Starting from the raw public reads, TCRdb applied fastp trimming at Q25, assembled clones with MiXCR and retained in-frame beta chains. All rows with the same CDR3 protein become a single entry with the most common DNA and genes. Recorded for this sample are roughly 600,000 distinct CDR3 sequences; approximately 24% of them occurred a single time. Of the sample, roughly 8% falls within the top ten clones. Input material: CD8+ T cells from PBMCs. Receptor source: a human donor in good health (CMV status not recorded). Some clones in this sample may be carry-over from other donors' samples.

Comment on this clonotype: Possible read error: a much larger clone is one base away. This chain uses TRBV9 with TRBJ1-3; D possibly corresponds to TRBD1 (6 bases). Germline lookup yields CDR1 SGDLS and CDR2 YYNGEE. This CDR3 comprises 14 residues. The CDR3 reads CASSADSSGNAIYF. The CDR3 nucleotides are TGTGCCAGCAGCGCGGACAGCTCTGGAAACGCCATATATTTT.

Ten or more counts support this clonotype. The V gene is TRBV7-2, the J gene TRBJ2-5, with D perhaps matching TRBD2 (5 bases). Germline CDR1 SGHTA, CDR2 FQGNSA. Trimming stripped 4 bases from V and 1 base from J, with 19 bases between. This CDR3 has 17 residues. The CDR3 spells CASSSPPGTPIQETQYF. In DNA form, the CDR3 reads TGTGCCAGCAGCTCCCCCCCGGGAACTCCCATCCAAGAGACCCAGTACTTC.

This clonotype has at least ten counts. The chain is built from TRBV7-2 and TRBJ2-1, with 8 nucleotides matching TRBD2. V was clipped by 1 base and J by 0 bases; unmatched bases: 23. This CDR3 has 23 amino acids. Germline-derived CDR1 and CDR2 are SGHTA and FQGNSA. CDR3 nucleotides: TGTGCCAGCAGCTTAGGAAGTGGACCGGCCGGGGGGGCCCTCCTTAGCTCCTACAATGAGCAGTTCTTC. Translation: CASSLGSGPAGGALLSSYNEQFF.

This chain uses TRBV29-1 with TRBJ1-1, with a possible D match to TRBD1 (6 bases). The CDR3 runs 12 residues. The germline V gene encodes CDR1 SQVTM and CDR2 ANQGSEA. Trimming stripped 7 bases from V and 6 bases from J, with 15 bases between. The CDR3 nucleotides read TGCAGCGCAAGCACAGGGTTGGCTGAAGCTTTCTTT. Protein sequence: CSASTGLAEAFF.

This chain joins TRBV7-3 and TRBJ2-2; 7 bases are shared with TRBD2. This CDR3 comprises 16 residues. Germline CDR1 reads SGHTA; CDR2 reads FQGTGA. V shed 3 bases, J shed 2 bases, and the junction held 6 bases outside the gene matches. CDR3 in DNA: TGTGCCAGCAGCTTGCAGGGAGGGGAAAACACCGGGGAGCTGTTTTTT. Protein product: CASSLQGGENTGELFF.

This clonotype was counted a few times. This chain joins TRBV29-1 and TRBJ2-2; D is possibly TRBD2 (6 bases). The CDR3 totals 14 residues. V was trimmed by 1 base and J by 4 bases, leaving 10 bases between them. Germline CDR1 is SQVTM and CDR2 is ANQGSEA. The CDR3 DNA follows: TGCAGCGTTGAAGCGGGGGTTGGCACCGGGGAGCTGTTTTTT. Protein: CSVEAGVGTGELFF.

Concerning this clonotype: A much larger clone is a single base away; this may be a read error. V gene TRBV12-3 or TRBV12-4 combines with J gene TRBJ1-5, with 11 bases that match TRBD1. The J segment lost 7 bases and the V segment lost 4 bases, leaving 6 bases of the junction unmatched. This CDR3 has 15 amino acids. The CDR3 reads CASSCGTGGEQPQHF. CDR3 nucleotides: TGTGCCAGCAGTTGCGGGACAGGGGGAGAACAGCCCCAGCATTTT.

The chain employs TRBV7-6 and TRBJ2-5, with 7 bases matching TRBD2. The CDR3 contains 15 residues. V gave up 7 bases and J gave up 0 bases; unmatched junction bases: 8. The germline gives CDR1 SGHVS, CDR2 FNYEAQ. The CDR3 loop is CASTPSRGDQETQYF. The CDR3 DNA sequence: TGTGCCAGCACCCCTAGCCGGGGGGACCAAGAGACCCAGTACTTC.

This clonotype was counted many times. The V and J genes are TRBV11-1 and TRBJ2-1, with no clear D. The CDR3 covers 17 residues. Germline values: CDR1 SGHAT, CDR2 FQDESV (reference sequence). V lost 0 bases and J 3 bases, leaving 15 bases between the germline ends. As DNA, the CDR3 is TGTGCCAGCAGCTTAGCGGGGTGGGCCGGGCGCTACAATGAGCAGTTCTTC. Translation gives CASSLAGWAGRYNEQFF.

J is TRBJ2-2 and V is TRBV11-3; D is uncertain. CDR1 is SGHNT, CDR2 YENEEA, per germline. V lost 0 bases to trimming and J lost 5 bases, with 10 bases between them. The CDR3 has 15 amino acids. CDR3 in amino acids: CASSLDVGHTGELFF. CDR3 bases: TGTGCCAGCAGCTTAGACGTGGGCCATACCGGGGAGCTGTTTTTT.

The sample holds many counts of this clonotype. CDR3 region: CASSTPRDSAYEKLFF. In DNA, the CDR3 is TGTGCCAGCAGCACCCCACGGGACAGCGCCTATGAAAAACTGTTTTTT. The V call is TRBV7-9, the J call TRBJ1-4; 7 bases match TRBD1. The trim removed 5 bases at V and 6 bases at J, leaving 12 bases unmatched. Germline V gene lookup returns CDR1 SEHNR and CDR2 FQNEAQ (reference sequence). The CDR3 totals 16 residues.